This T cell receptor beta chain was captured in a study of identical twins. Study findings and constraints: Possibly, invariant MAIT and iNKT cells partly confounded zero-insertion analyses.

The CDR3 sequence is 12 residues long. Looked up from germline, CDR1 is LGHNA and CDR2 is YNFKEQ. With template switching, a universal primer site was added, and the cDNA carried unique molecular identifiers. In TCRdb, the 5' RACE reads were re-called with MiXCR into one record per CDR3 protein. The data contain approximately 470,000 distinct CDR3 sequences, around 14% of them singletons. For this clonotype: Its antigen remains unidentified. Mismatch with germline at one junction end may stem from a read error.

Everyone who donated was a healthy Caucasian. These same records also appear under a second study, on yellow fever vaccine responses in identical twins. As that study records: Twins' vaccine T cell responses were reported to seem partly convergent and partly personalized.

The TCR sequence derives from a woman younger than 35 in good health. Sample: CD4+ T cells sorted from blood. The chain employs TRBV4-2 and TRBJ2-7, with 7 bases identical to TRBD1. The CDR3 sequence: CASSGQVGEQHF. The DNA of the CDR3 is TGTGCCAGCAGCGGACAGGTGGGCGAGCAGCACTTC.